Following are 30 T cell receptor beta chains from one sample sequenced in a study of T cell responses to AZD1222 COVID-19 vaccine. This table comes from immunoSEQ multiplex PCR, and its TCRdb copy is limited to in-frame clones, with some not included. The sample holds more than 75,000 clones, about nine tenths seen once. The sequencing used peripheral blood, collected 28 days after the second AZD1222 dose. These receptors originate from an adult who received the AZD1222 COVID-19 vaccine.

The chain carries TRBV25-1 and TRBJ2-2; D is ambiguous. Per germline, CDR1 MGHDK and CDR2 SYGVNS. The CDR3 is 12 residues long. Trimming left V 4 bases short and J 5 bases short, with 5 bases between. The CDR3 protein is CASSVGTGELFF. The CDR3 nucleotides are TGTGCCAGCAGTGTGGGGACCGGGGAGCTGTTTTTT. The variable domain in full, completed from reference TRBV25-1 and TRBJ2-2, reads EADIYQTPRYLVIGTGKKITLECSQTMGHDKMYWYQQDPGMELHLIHYSYGVNSTEKGDLSSESTVSRIRTEHFPLTLESARPSHTSQYLCASSVGTGELFFGEGSRLTVL.

This clone turned up a few times. The chain links TRBV2 to TRBJ2-3; TRBD2 matches at 7 bases. The CDR3 loop spans 15 amino acids. Germline V CDR1 and CDR2: SNHLY, FYNNEI. Germline trimming cut 8 bases from V and 4 bases from J; bases unmatched to any gene: 12. The CDR3 loop reads CASQRETSFADTQYF. The CDR3 DNA is TGTGCCAGCCAGCGGGAAACTTCCTTTGCAGATACGCAGTATTTT.

The CDR3 sequence is CASSLAGTSGSRGETQYF. CDR3 nucleotides: TGTGCCAGCAGCTTAGCCGGGACTAGCGGGAGTAGGGGCGAGACCCAGTACTTC. This chain connects TRBV7-6 to TRBJ2-5; 14 nucleotides align to TRBD2. The CDR3 totals 18 residues. V shed 0 bases and J 5 bases; nucleotides not matched to a gene: 8. Germline-derived CDR1 and CDR2 are SGHVS and FNYEAQ.

The chain employs TRBV20-1 and TRBJ1-6; D ambiguous. The ends were cut back, 3 bases at V and 8 bases at J, with 11 bases in the middle. The CDR3 extends over 13 amino acids. The V gene's germline CDR1 is DFQATT and CDR2 SNEGSKA (reference sequence). CDR3 sequence: CSASGPRHSPLHF. CDR3 sequence (DNA): TGCAGTGCTAGTGGCCCGCGGCATTCACCCCTCCACTTT.

V usage is TRBV28 and J usage is TRBJ2-7; the D gene is possibly TRBD2 (5 bases). The CDR3 length is 12 residues. V dropped 5 bases and J dropped 6 bases, with 11 bases sitting between them. Per the germline V gene, CDR1 is MDHEN and CDR2 is SYDVKM. In DNA, the CDR3 is TGTGCCAGCAGTAGCGGACTTCTCGAGCAGTACTTC. Protein product: CASSSGLLEQYF.

This chain joins TRBV4-1 and TRBJ1-1; tentatively, D is TRBD1 (6 bases). The CDR3 length is 14 residues. From germline, CDR1 is MGHRA and CDR2 YSYEKL. V was trimmed by 3 bases and J by 5 bases, leaving 13 bases between them. CDR3 residues: CASSHPAQGTEAFF. As DNA, the CDR3 is TGCGCCAGCAGCCACCCAGCCCAGGGGACTGAAGCTTTCTTT.

V and J are TRBV6-5 and TRBJ1-3, with 7 bases identical to TRBD1. Germline CDR1 MNHEY, CDR2 SVGAGI. The CDR3 has 15 amino acids. V lost 4 bases, J lost 0 bases, and 3 bases stayed unmatched. Here the CDR3 reads CASSSSGGSGNTIYF. CDR3 in DNA: TGTGCCAGCAGTTCCTCAGGGGGCTCTGGAAACACCATATATTTT.

The sample holds one count of this clone. CDR3 in amino acids: CASSMRVQNQPQHF. The CDR3 DNA follows: TGTGCCAGTAGTATGAGGGTCCAGAATCAGCCCCAGCATTTT. V gene TRBV19 combines with J gene TRBJ1-5, with D uncertain. This CDR3 region has 14 residues. The V gene lost 3 bases and the J gene lost 4 bases, with 10 bases spanning the gap. Germline CDR1 is LNHDA and CDR2 is SQIVND (reference sequence).

The chain recombines TRBV25-1 with TRBJ1-3, with D possibly being TRBD1 (6 bases). Germline CDR1 MGHDK, CDR2 SYGVNS. The CDR3 length is 15 residues. V lost 6 bases to trimming and J lost 2 bases, with 14 bases between them. CDR3 sequence: CASSYREEAGNTIYF. In nucleotides, the CDR3 is TGTGCCAGCAGCTACAGGGAAGAGGCTGGAAACACCATATATTTT.

The gene calls are TRBV6-5 and TRBJ1-1; no definite D call. V was shortened by 4 bases and J by 4 bases, with 13 bases between the two germline ends. CDR3 length: 14 residues. The germline CDR1 and CDR2 sequences are MNHEY and SVGAGI. Here the CDR3 DNA reads TGTGCCAGCAGTTTAGGCCTTCTGGCCACTGAAGCTTTCTTT. This encodes CASSLGLLATEAFF.

This chain uses TRBV5-5 with TRBJ1-1; D is possibly TRBD1 (5 bases). V lost 0 bases to trimming and J lost 2 bases, with 8 bases between them. The length of the CDR3 is 14 residues. The V gene's germline CDR1 is SGHKS and CDR2 YYEKEE (reference sequence). CDR3 region: CASSLGQQNTEAFF. The CDR3 nucleotides read TGTGCCAGCAGCTTGGGACAGCAAAACACTGAAGCTTTCTTT.

This clone was seen only once. This chain connects TRBV6-5 to TRBJ1-6; the D gene is possibly TRBD1 (5 bases). V lost 6 bases and J lost 5, with 11 bases in between. This CDR3 contains 14 residues. Germline lookup yields CDR1 MNHEY and CDR2 SVGAGI. CDR3 bases: TGTGCCAGCAGGGGGACGGCTAATAATTCACCCCTCCACTTT. This codes for CASRGTANNSPLHF.

The V call is TRBV21-1, the J call TRBJ2-2; the table's D call TRBD1 went unverified against the DNA. TRBV21-1 is an annotated pseudogene. The CDR3 has 16 residues. CDR3 bases: TGTGCCAGCATTCCCCGGTGGGGGCCGAACACCGGGGAGCTGTTTTTT. Translating it yields CASIPRWGPNTGELFF.

The rearrangement uses TRBV27 and TRBJ2-7; TRBD2 aligns across 7 bases. The V gene end was trimmed by 2 bases and the J gene end by 4 bases; junction bases not matched to a gene: 14. This CDR3 spans 17 amino acids. CDR1 MNHEY and CDR2 SMNVEV come from the germline V gene (reference sequence). CDR3 amino acids: CASSLGAGGRAGYEQYF. The CDR3 DNA follows: TGTGCCAGCAGTTTAGGAGCTGGCGGGAGAGCTGGTTACGAGCAGTACTTC.

The chain joins TRBV6-5 to TRBJ1-1, with 7 bases matching TRBD1. The CDR3 consists of 14 residues. CDR1 MNHEY and CDR2 SVGAGI come from the germline V gene. V lost 7 bases and J lost 1; bases outside the gene matches: 6. The CDR3 coding sequence is TGTGCCAGCATGAGGAACAGGGGGAACACTGAAGCTTTCTTT. This sequence encodes CASMRNRGNTEAFF.

The chain links TRBV19 to TRBJ2-7, with 8 bases fitting TRBD1. The CDR3 has 14 residues. Unmatched junction bases numbered 5, after V lost 7 bases and J lost 0 bases. Germline lookup yields CDR1 LNHDA and CDR2 SQIVND (reference sequence). CDR3 sequence: CASTDRGSSYEQYF. CDR3 nucleotides: TGTGCCAGTACCGACAGGGGTAGCTCCTACGAGCAGTACTTC.

The chain couples TRBV5-4 to TRBJ1-2; TRBD1 is a possible D gene (5 bases). Between the trimmed V and J ends, which lost 6 bases and 1 base, there was a span of 10 bases. This CDR3 has 13 amino acids. Germline CDR1 is SGHNT and CDR2 is YYREEE (reference sequence). CDR3 protein: CASTGPLNYGYTF. CDR3 nucleotides: TGTGCCAGCACGGGACCCCTTAACTATGGCTACACCTTC.

This clone was recorded only once. The CDR3 here is CASSLGQNTEAFF. Written as DNA, the CDR3 is TGTGCCAGCAGTTTGGGACAGAACACTGAAGCTTTCTTT. The chain joins TRBV12-3 or TRBV12-4 to TRBJ1-1; D is perhaps TRBD1 (6 bases). V dropped 3 bases and J dropped 1 base, with 6 bases sitting between them. The CDR3 length is 13 residues.

The gene calls are TRBV6-5 and TRBJ1-1; D might be TRBD1 (6 bases). CDR1 is MNHEY and CDR2 is SVGAGI in the germline V gene. Trimming stripped 8 bases from V and 4 bases from J, with 11 bases between. This CDR3 comprises 12 residues. DNA of the CDR3: TGTGCCAGCGGAAAGGGGGGCACTGAAGCTTTCTTT. This translates into CASGKGGTEAFF.

This chain connects TRBV19 to TRBJ1-6, with 7 bases that match TRBD1. V gave up 7 bases and J gave up 10 bases; unmatched junction bases: 7. This CDR3 comprises 13 residues. Germline V gene lookup returns CDR1 LNHDA and CDR2 SQIVND (reference sequence). CDR3 residues: CASKDRVESPLHF. CDR3 DNA: TGTGCCAGTAAAGACAGGGTGGAATCACCCCTCCACTTT.

The V call is TRBV29-1, the J call TRBJ1-2; TRBD1 is a possible D gene (6 bases). Per the germline V gene, CDR1 is SQVTM and CDR2 is ANQGSEA. The CDR3 length is 11 residues. Trimming stripped 8 bases from V and 8 bases from J, with 15 bases between. CDR3 sequence: CSPRGLKGYTF. DNA for the CDR3: TGCAGCCCCAGGGGTTTGAAAGGCTACACCTTC.

This chain links TRBV7-8 with TRBJ1-3, with 12 bases fitting TRBD1. From germline, CDR1 is SGHVS and CDR2 FQNEAQ. The J segment lost 2 bases and the V segment lost 8 bases, leaving 10 bases of the junction unmatched. This CDR3 is 17 amino acids long. The CDR3 nucleotides are TGTGCCAGCCGACGGGACAGGGGGCTAGGGCCTGGAAACACCATATATTTT. Translated: CASRRDRGLGPGNTIYF.

The chain employs TRBV10-1 and TRBJ2-1; TRBD2 aligns across 10 bases. This CDR3 comprises 15 residues. V lost 4 bases, J lost 6 bases, and 6 bases stayed unmatched. Germline V gives CDR1 WNHNN, CDR2 SYGVQD (reference sequence). CDR3 in amino acids: CASSASGRAFNEQFF. The CDR3 DNA reads as TGCGCCAGCAGTGCGAGCGGGAGGGCGTTCAATGAGCAGTTCTTC.

The rearrangement links TRBV7-6 to TRBJ2-2; D remains ambiguous. Germline V gene lookup returns CDR1 SGHVS and CDR2 FNYEAQ. V dropped 4 bases and J dropped 12 bases, with 9 bases sitting between them. The CDR3 sequence is 11 residues long. The CDR3 DNA sequence: TGTGCCAGCAGCTCGCACCTAAAGCTGTTTTTT. Translated: CASSSHLKLFF.

V is TRBV9 and J is TRBJ2-6; no firm D call. V was shortened by 3 bases and J by 0 bases, with 10 bases between the two germline ends. Looked up from germline, CDR1 is SGDLS and CDR2 is YYNGEE. The CDR3 is 16 amino acids. In nucleotides, the CDR3 is TGTGCCAGCAGCGAAGGCTCACACTCTGGGGCCAACGTCCTGACTTTC. Encoded protein: CASSEGSHSGANVLTF.

This clone occurred a few times. The gene calls are TRBV6-2 or TRBV6-3 and TRBJ2-7; D gene ambiguous. V lost 3 bases and J lost 2, with 5 bases in between. Germline values: CDR1 MNHEY, CDR2 SVGEGT. The CDR3 length is 12 residues. CDR3 amino acids: CASSYFPYEQYF. The CDR3 DNA reads as TGTGCCAGCAGTTATTTTCCCTACGAGCAGTACTTC.

As for this clone: Other DNA sequences within the sample encode an identical CDR3. The genes are TRBV28 and TRBJ2-2, with TRBD2 matching over 8 bases. In germline, CDR1 is MDHEN, CDR2 SYDVKM. V lost 2 bases to trimming and J lost 4 bases; unmatched junction nucleotides: 9. The CDR3 sequence is 17 residues long. The CDR3 spells CASSLRGGRRGTGELFF. CDR3 nucleotide sequence: TGTGCCAGCAGTTTACGGGGCGGGAGGAGGGGCACCGGGGAGCTGTTTTTT.

The chain combines TRBV18 with TRBJ2-1; either TRBD1 or TRBD2 may supply D (5 bases each). The CDR3 is 14 residues long. The V and J ends lost 4 bases and 7 bases respectively, with 14 bases between them. Germline V gene lookup returns CDR1 KGHSH and CDR2 LQKENI. This CDR3 is CASSLQGTENEQFF. CDR3 bases: TGTGCCAGCTCACTTCAAGGGACGGAGAATGAGCAGTTCTTC.

This chain connects TRBV27 to TRBJ2-7, with 9 bases fitting TRBD2. From germline, CDR1 is MNHEY and CDR2 SMNVEV (reference sequence). The junction had 12 bases not matched to a gene; V was cut back by 4 bases and J by 5 bases. The CDR3 extends over 16 amino acids. The CDR3 protein is CASSWVSGRGGNEQYF. CDR3 sequence (DNA): TGTGCCAGCAGTTGGGTTAGCGGGAGAGGGGGAAACGAGCAGTACTTC.

The chain recombines TRBV15 with TRBJ1-4; D is ambiguous. The germline V gene has CDR1 LNHNV and CDR2 YYDKDF (reference sequence). V lost 8 bases and J 5 bases, leaving 12 bases between the germline ends. The CDR3 consists of 13 residues. In DNA form, the CDR3 reads TGTGCCACCGCGCCAGGCTTCAATGAAAAACTGTTTTTT. Translating gives CATAPGFNEKLFF.